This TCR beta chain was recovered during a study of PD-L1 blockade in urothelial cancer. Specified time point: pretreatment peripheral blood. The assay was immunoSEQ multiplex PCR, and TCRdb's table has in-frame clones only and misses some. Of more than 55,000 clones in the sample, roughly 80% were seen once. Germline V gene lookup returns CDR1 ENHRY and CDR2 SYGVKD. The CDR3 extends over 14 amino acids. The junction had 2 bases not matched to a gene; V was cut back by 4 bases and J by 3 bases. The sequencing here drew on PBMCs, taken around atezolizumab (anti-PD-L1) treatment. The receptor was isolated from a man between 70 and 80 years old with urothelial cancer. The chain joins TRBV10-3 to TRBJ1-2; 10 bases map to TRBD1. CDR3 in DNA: TGTGCCATCAGTGGACAGGGGGCCGACTATGGCTACACCTTC. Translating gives CAISGQGADYGYTF.